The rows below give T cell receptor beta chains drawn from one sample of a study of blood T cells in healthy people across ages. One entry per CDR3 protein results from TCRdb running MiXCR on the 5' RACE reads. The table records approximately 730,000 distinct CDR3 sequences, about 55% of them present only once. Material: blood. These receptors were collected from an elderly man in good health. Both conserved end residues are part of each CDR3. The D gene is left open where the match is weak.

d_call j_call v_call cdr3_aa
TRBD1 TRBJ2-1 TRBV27 CASSDLDRGHSYNEQFF
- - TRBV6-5 CASSMTRGYEQYF
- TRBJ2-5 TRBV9 CASSVGQGRGETQYF
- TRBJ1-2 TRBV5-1 CASSLVPGRDYTF
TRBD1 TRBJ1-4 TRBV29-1 CSVRQGGSEKLFF
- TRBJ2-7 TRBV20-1 CSARDSGRSPYEQYF
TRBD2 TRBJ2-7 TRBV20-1 CSAGPSGRADEQYF
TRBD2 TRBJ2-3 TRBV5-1 CASSPSGSFTDTQYF
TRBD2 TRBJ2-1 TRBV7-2 CASRGGNHYNEQFF
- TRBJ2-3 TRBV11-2 CASSLVGPGPTDTQYF
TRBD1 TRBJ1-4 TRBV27 CASSRGTGVNEKLFF
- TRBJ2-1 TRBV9 CASSEDRGPSNEQFF
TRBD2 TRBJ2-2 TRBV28 CASSFREVSGELFF
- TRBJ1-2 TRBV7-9 CASSNPTRGWHGYTF
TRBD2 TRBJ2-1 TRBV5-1 CASSRVLAGGYEQFF
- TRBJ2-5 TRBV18 CASGGGNGETQYF
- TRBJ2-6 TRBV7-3 CASSLRATPGANVLTF
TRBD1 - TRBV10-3 CAISEGTGDETQYF
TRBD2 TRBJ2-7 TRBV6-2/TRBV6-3 CASRVLAGGTYEQYF
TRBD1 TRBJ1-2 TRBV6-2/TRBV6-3 CASRDIQGARDGYTF
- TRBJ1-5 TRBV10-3 CAISDQLNQPQHF
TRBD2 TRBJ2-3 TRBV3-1 CASSPQETGLAGGPRYAYF
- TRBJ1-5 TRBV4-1 CASSRYVGQNNQPQHF
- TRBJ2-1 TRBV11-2 CASSIPGLLSVYNEQFF
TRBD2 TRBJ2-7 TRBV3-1 CASSPPKFRSGVYEQYF
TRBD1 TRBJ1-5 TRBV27 CASSLFAPGQGAGNQPQHF
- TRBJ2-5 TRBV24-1 CATSDPGEETQYF
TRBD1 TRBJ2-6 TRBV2 CASRLSGTGVPGANVLTF
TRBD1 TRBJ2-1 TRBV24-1 CATSDPGTGGNEQFF
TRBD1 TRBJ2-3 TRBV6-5 CASSSFDRGPRYAYF
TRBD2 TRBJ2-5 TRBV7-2 CASSPLGREGQETQYF
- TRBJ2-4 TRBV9 CASSVATGTALNIQYF
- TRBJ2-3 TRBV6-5 CASRPISIGGYAYF
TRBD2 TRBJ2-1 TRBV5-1 CASSLGILAGRNEQFF
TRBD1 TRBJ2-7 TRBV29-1 CSVVWDRGSYEQYF
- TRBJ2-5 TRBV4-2 CASSQDPWETQYF
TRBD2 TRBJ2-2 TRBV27 CASSLGSGRPGELFF
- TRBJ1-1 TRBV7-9 CASTRTGQMNTEAFF
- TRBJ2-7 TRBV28 CASSALDRYEQYF
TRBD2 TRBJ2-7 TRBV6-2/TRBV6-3 CASRPRTSGGDEQYF
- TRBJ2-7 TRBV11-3 CASSSRLSYEQYF
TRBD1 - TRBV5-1 CASSLAQGDISEQYF
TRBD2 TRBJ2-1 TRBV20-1 CSGGSGRQDGQFF
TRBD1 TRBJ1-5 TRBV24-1 CATSERQGGNQPQHF
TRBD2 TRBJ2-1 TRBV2 CASAGTSGRRPYEQFF
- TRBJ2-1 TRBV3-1 CASSGAFRGGGAYNEQFF
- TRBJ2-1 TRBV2 CASMRLGLLDNEQFF
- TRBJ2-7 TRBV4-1 CASSHPGIYEQYF
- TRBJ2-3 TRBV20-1 CSASRLSGADTQYF
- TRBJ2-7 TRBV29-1 CSVGIFGESYEQYF
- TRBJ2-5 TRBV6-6 CASRLRGALQETQYF
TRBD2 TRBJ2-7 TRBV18 CASSPFREGLYEQYF
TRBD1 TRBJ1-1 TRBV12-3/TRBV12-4 CASSRQGPNTEAFF
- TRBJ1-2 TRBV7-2 CASSFKRGFGGYTF
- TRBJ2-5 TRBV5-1 CASSSGRYQETQYF